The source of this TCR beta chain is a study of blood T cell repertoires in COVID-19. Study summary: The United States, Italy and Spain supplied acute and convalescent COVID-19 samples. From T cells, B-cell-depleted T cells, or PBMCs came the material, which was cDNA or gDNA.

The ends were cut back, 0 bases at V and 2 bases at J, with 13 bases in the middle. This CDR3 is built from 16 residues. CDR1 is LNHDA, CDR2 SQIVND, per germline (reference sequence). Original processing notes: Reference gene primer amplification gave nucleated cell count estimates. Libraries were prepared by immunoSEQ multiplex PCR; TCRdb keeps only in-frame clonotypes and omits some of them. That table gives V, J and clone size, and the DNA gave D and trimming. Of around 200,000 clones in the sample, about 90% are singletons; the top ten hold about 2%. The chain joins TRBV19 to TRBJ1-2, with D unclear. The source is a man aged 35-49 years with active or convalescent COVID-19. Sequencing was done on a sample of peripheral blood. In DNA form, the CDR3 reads TGTGCCAGTAGTATAGAGGGCGTGAGACAAAACTATGGCTACACCTTC. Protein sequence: CASSIEGVRQNYGYTF.